The T cell receptor (beta chain) described here comes from a study of technical replicates of blood from several donors. Repertoires were generated with immunoSEQ multiplex PCR, while TCRdb's copy carries only in-frame clones and drops some. The table includes tens of thousands of clones, around 92% detected once. The V gene's germline CDR1 is SGDLS and CDR2 YYNGEE. V dropped 3 bases and J dropped 4; count of bases not matched to a gene: 15. This CDR3 comprises 18 residues. This receptor was identified in a human donor in good health. Some clones in this sample may be carry-over from other donors' samples. Sequencing was performed on T cells isolated from PBMCs. The chain couples TRBV9 to TRBJ2-3, with 9 bases fitting TRBD1. The CDR3 DNA is TGTGCCAGCAGCGCTCGAACCGGGACAGGGAGCATCCCAGATACGCAGTATTTT. This codes for CASSARTGTGSIPDTQYF.